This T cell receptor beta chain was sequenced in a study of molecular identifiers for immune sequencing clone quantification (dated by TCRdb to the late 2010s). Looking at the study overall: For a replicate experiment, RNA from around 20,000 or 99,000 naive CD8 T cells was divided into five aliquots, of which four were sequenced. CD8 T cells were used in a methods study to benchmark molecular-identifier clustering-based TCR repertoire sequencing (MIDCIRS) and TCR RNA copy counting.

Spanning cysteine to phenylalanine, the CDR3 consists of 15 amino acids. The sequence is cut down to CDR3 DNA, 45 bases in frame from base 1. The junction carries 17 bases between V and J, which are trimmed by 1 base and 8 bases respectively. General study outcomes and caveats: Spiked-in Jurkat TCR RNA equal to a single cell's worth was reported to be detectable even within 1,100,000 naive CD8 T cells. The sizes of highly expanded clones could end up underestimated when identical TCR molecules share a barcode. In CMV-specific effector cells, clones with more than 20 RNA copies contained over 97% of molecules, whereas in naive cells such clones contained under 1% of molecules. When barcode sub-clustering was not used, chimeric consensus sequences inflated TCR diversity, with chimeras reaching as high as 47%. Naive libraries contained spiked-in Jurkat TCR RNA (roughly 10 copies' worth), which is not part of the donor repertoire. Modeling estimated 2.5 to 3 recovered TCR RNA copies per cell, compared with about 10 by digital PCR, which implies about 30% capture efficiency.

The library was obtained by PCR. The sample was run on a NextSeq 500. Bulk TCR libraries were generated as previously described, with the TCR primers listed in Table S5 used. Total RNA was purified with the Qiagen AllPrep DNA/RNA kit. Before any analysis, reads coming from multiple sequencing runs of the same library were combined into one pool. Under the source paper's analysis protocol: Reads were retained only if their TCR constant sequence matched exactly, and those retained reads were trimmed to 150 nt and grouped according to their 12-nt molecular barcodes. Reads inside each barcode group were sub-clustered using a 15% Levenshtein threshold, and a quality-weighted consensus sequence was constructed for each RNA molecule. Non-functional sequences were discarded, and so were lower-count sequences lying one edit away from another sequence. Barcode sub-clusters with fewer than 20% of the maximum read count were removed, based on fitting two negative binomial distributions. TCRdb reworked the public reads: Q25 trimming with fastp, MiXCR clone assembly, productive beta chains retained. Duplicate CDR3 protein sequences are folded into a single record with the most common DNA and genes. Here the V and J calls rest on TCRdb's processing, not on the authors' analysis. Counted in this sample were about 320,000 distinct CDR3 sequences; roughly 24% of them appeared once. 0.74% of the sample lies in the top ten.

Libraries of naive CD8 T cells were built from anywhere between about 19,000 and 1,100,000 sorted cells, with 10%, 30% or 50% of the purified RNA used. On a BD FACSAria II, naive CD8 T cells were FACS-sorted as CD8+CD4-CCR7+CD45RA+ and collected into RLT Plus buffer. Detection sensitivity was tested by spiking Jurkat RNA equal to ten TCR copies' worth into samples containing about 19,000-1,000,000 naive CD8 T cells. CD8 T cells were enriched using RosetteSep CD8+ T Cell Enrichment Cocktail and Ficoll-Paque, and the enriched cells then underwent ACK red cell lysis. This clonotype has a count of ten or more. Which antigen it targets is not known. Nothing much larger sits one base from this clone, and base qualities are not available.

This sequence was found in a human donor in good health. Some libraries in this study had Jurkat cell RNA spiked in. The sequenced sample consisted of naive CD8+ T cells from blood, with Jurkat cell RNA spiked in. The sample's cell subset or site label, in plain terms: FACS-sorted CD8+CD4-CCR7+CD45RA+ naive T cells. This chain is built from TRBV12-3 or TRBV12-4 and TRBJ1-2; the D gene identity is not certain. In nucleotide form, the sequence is TGTGCCAGCAGTTTAGGGCCCGCTACACCTTTAGGCTACACCTTC. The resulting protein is CASSLGPATPLGYTF.